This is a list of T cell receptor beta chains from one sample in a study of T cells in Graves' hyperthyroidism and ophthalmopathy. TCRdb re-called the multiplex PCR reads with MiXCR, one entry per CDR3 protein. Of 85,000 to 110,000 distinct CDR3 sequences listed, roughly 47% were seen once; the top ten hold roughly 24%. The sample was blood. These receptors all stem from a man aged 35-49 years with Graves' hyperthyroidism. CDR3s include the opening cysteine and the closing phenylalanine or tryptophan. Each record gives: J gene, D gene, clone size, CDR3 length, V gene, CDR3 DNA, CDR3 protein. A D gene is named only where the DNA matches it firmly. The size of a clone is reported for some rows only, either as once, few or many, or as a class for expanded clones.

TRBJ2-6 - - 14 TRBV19 TGTGCCAGTAGTATTAGGATCGGAGCCAACGTCCTGACTTTC CASSIRIGANVLTF
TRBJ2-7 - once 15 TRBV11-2 TGTGCCAGCAGCTCCGCGGACAAGGGGGCCTACGAGCAGTACTTC CASSSADKGAYEQYF
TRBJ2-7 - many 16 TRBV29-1 TGCAGCGCCGGGGCCCCTCAGGGTTTAGACTCCTACGAGCAGTACTTC CSAGAPQGLDSYEQYF
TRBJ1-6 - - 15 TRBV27 TGTGCCACAAGACAGGAGAGCTCCTATAATTCACCCCTCCACTTT CATRQESSYNSPLHF
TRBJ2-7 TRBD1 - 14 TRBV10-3 TGTGCCATCAGTGCCACGGACAGGGTAGCCGAGCAGTACTTC CAISATDRVAEQYF
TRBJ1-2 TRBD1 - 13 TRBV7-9 TGTGCCAGCAGCTTCTCGGACAGGGACGGCTACACCTTC CASSFSDRDGYTF
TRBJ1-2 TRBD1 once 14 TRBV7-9 TGTGCCAGCAGCTTAGGACAGGGAAGGACTGGCTACACCTTC CASSLGQGRTGYTF
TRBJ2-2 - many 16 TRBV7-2 TGTGCCAGCAGCTTTTATAGCGGAGGGAACACCGGGGAGCTGTTTTTT CASSFYSGGNTGELFF
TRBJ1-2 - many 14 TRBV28 TGTGCCAGCAGTAGCGGATCGGACAACTATGGCTACACCTTC CASSSGSDNYGYTF
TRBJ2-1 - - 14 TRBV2 TGTGCCAGCAGTGGGGCGGGGTTTCGCAATCAGCAGTTCTTC CASSGAGFRNQQFF
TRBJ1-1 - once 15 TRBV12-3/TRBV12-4 TGTGCCAGCAGTTCCGACAGACAGTCCCACACTGAAGCTTTCTTT CASSSDRQSHTEAFF
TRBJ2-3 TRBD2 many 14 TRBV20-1 TGCAGTGCTCAGCGGGGGGCTAGCACAGATACGCAGTATTTT CSAQRGASTDTQYF
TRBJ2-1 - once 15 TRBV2 TGTGCCGGCGCTTCGGACGGAACGACCTACAATGAGCAGTTCTTC CAGASDGTTYNEQFF
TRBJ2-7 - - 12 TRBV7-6 TGTGCCAGCAGTCAGGGCGGGGACGAGCAGTACTTC CASSQGGDEQYF
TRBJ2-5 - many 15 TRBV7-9 TGTGCCAGCAGTCACCGGGATCAATTCCAAGAGACCCAGTACTTC CASSHRDQFQETQYF
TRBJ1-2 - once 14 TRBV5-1 TGCGCCAGCAGCTGGGACGGGAACACTGGTGGCTACACCTTC CASSWDGNTGGYTF
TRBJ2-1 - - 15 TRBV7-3 TGTGCCAGCAGCTTCAGCGCGGCTCGGGCCTATGAGCAGTTCTTC CASSFSAARAYEQFF
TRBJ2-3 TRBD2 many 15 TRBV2 TGTGCCAGCAGAGCTACTAGCGGGAGTGCAGATACGCAGTATTTT CASRATSGSADTQYF
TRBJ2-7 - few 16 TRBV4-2 TGTGCCAGCAGGTCTAGCTTCAGGGGAGGAGCCTACGAGCAGTACTTC CASRSSFRGGAYEQYF
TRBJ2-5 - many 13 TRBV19 TGTGCCAGTAGTATGGACTTCCAAGAGACCCAGTACTTC CASSMDFQETQYF
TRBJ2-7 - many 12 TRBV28 TGTGCCAGCAGTTTAGGGACTGGCGAGCAGTACTTC CASSLGTGEQYF
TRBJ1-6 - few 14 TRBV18 TGTGCCAGCTCACCACAGGGATTTAATTCACCCCTCCACTTT CASSPQGFNSPLHF
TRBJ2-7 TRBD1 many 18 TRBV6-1 TGTGCCAGCAGTGAAGCGCGGGGACAGGGGGCCTACCACTACGAGCAGTACTTC CASSEARGQGAYHYEQYF
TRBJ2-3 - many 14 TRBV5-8 TGTGCCAGCAGCTTGAGACGGGTCACAGATACGCAGTATTTT CASSLRRVTDTQYF
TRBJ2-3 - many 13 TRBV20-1 TGCAGTGCTAGAGGAGGCGGTAGGGATACGCAGTATTTT CSARGGGRDTQYF
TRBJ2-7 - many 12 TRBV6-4 TGTGCCAGCGGCTGCGCCTTCAACGAGCAGTACTTC CASGCAFNEQYF
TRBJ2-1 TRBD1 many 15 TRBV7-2 TGTGCCAGCAGCTCACAGGGGGCCTCCTACAATGAGCAGTTCTTC CASSSQGASYNEQFF